The 3 T cell receptor beta chains presented below share a single source sample, sequenced in a study of T cell repertoires in cytomegalovirus infection. Each CDR3 protein gets one entry after TCRdb re-called the reads with MiXCR. The data hold 740,000 or so distinct CDR3 sequences, with less than 40% observed a single time. Sequencing was performed on PBMCs. The receptors here all came from a human donor in good health (CMV status not recorded). Some clones in this sample may be carry-over from other donors' samples.

Turning to this clonotype: A much bigger clone sits one base away, suggesting this may be a read error. The chain recombines TRBV7-2 with TRBJ2-7; D gene ambiguous. The V end was cut by 6 bases, the J end by 10 bases, with 16 bases between. There are 12 residues in the CDR3. The germline gives CDR1 SGHTA, CDR2 FQGNSA. The CDR3 nucleotides are TGTGCCAGCAGTTTCCAACTTGGCGATCAGTACTTC. Its protein product is CASSFQLGDQYF.

The table lists this clonotype with a few counts. The chain carries TRBV20-1 and TRBJ1-5, with 8 bases identical to TRBD1. The V and J ends lost 5 bases and 0 bases, in that order; junction bases with no gene match: 3. Germline CDR1 DFQATT, CDR2 SNEGSKA (reference sequence). The CDR3 contains 14 residues. The CDR3 DNA reads TGCAGTGCTCAGACAGGGGCTAGCAATCAGCCCCAGCATTTT. Its translation: CSAQTGASNQPQHF.

In its sample, this clonotype was seen many times. V and J are TRBV6-1 and TRBJ2-3; D unclear. The V end lost 8 bases, the J end lost 2 bases, and 11 bases lay between the germline ends. Per germline, CDR1 MNHNS and CDR2 SASEGT. CDR3 length: 13 residues. This CDR3 reads CASGLSYTDTQYF. The CDR3 coding sequence is TGTGCCAGCGGTCTGAGTTACACAGATACGCAGTATTTT.